Below are 10 T cell receptor beta chains sequenced from a single sample in a study of T cells expressing NK-cell markers. TCRdb derives one entry per CDR3 protein from the 5' RACE reads, leaving out DNA. This sample's clone table lists around 180,000 distinct CDR3 sequences. The material sequenced was blood T cells: a sorted CD56 or NKG2C T cell subset, CD4+ or CD8+ T cells, or bulk PBMC T cells (not recorded which). These receptors were taken from a man between 18 and 69 years old in good health.

The V gene is TRBV5-1, the J gene TRBJ2-7; the D call of TRBD1 rests on TCRdb alone, since no DNA is present to check it. The CDR3 runs 16 residues. The germline V gene has CDR1 SGHRS and CDR2 YFSETQ. CDR3 protein: CASRTWIDREASEQYF.

This chain connects TRBV2 to TRBJ1-4. Germline values: CDR1 SNHLY, CDR2 FYNNEI. The CDR3 runs 15 residues. CDR3 in amino acids: CASSESIATNEKLFF.

The chain links TRBV9 to TRBJ2-5; TCRdb reports TRBD1, a call that lacks DNA to check it against. CDR3 length: 15 amino acids. CDR1 is SGDLS, CDR2 YYNGEE, per germline. The CDR3 spells CASSVGDNTQETQYF.

The genes are TRBV25-1 and TRBJ2-5; TCRdb lists TRBD1, though no DNA is available to test this call. Germline V gene sequence: CDR1 MGHDK, CDR2 SYGVNS. This CDR3 contains 19 residues. The CDR3 protein is CASSEWYSRPGQGKETQYF.

The chain is built from TRBV20-1 and TRBJ1-2. Germline CDR1 reads DFQATT; CDR2 reads SNEGSKA (reference sequence). This CDR3 has 12 amino acids. This CDR3 reads CSAPSTYWDYTF.

CDR3 sequence: CASSTRQGTEQYF. The V and J genes are TRBV11-3 and TRBJ2-7; as DNA is missing, the TRBD1 call by TCRdb cannot be tested. The CDR3 covers 13 residues. CDR1 is SGHNT and CDR2 is YENEEA in the germline V gene.

The V gene is TRBV7-9, the J gene TRBJ1-2; absent DNA, TCRdb's TRBD1 call cannot be checked. Germline CDR1 is SEHNR and CDR2 is FQNEAQ (reference sequence). The CDR3 extends over 14 amino acids. Here the CDR3 reads CASSPKTENYGYTF.

The chain recombines TRBV25-1 with TRBJ2-1; without DNA, the TCRdb call of TRBD2 cannot be checked. The CDR3 runs 13 residues. From germline, CDR1 is MGHDK and CDR2 SYGVNS. The CDR3 here is CASELAAYNEQFF.

The chain joins TRBV14 to TRBJ2-1. Germline V gene sequence: CDR1 SGHDN, CDR2 FVKESK. This CDR3 is built from 14 residues. This CDR3 reads CASSQTGRNNEQFF.

The chain combines TRBV7-9 with TRBJ2-3; TCRdb indicates TRBD1, and absent DNA this call remains unverified. The CDR3 runs to 15 residues. The germline gives CDR1 SEHNR, CDR2 FQNEAQ (reference sequence). The CDR3 is CASSFRDRGTDTQYF.